The sequence of this T cell receptor (beta chain) was determined in a study of blood T cell repertoires in COVID-19. Method: immunoSEQ multiplex PCR; TCRdb's copy keeps in-frame clones and lacks some. The sample holds about 380,000 clones, roughly 91% seen once. This CDR3 is built from 15 residues. The V gene lost 5 bases and the J gene lost 2 bases, with 10 bases spanning the gap. In germline, CDR1 is SGHNT, CDR2 YENEEA. The source material was PBMCs or T cells enriched from blood (not recorded which). The clonotype comes from a woman in her late teens or twenties who had recovered from COVID-19. The chain joins TRBV11-3 to TRBJ2-6; D may be TRBD1 (5 bases). Written as DNA, the CDR3 is TGTGCCAGCAGCCAGGGATCCACTGGGGCCAACGTCCTGACTTTC. Translation: CASSQGSTGANVLTF.